Shown below are 8 T cell receptor beta chains from a single sample sequenced in a study of T cells in Graves' hyperthyroidism and ophthalmopathy. Researchers amplified the TCR beta CDR3 regions from RNA transcripts. HTBI primers were used for first-round RT-PCR of the TCR CDR3. MiXCR, run by TCRdb on the multiplex PCR reads, gives a single entry per CDR3 protein. The table shows 500,000 to 700,000 distinct CDR3 sequences, with around 17% occurring only once. Sample: blood. Source of these receptors: a woman younger than 35 with Graves' hyperthyroidism.

This clonotype was found many times. The chain employs TRBV6-5 and TRBJ1-2, with D possibly TRBD1 on 6 matching bases. The germline V gene encodes CDR1 MNHEY and CDR2 SVGAGI. V shed 0 bases and J shed 7 bases, with 9 bases lying between them. The length of the CDR3 is 13 residues. CDR3 loop: CASSYSGQLGYTF. CDR3 coding DNA: TGTGCCAGCAGTTACTCAGGACAGCTTGGCTACACCTTC.

This clonotype occurred many times. CDR3: CASSPLAGGDSYEQYF. As DNA, the CDR3 is TGTGCCAGCAGCCCACTGGCGGGGGGAGACTCCTACGAGCAGTACTTC. The chain employs TRBV7-2 and TRBJ2-7, with 8 bases matching TRBD2. Losses at the gene ends were 5 bases for V and 0 bases for J; bases not matched to a gene: 9. CDR1 SGHTA and CDR2 FQGNSA come from the germline V gene. This CDR3 contains 16 residues.

The chain carries TRBV27 and TRBJ2-1; TRBD2 matches 9 bases. The trim removed 5 bases at V and 8 bases at J, leaving 13 bases unmatched. The germline CDR1 and CDR2 sequences are MNHEY and SMNVEV (reference sequence). The CDR3 contains 16 residues. CDR3 amino acids: CASSNSGRGPTDEQFF. The DNA for the CDR3 is TGTGCCAGCAGTAATAGCGGGAGAGGTCCGACGGATGAGCAGTTCTTC.

In this sample, this clonotype turned up a few times. The chain carries TRBV20-1 and TRBJ2-1; the match to TRBD1 covers 7 bases. With V trimmed by 1 base and J by 0 bases, 3 bases remained unmatched. Germline V gene lookup returns CDR1 DFQATT and CDR2 SNEGSKA (reference sequence). The CDR3 spans 15 residues. CDR3 amino acids: CSARVGDSSYNEQFF. In nucleotides, the CDR3 is TGCAGTGCTAGAGTTGGGGACAGCTCCTACAATGAGCAGTTCTTC.

This clonotype was detected many times. This rearrangement joins TRBV27 to TRBJ2-7, with a weak D call TRBD1 (6 bases). The length of the CDR3 is 13 residues. Germline lookup yields CDR1 MNHEY and CDR2 SMNVEV (reference sequence). The V and J ends lost 5 bases and 5 bases respectively, with 13 bases between them. Written as DNA, the CDR3 is TGTGCCAGCAGTGTTACAGGGATCCACGAGCAGTACTTC. Encoded protein: CASSVTGIHEQYF.

The V call is TRBV29-1, the J call TRBJ1-1, with 8 bases that match TRBD1. Germline V gene lookup returns CDR1 SQVTM and CDR2 ANQGSEA. The CDR3 is 14 residues long. V trimming: 2 bases; J trimming: 2 bases; junction bases outside the gene matches: 4. CDR3 in DNA: TGCAGCGTTGAAACCGGGACAGGAAACACTGAAGCTTTCTTT. It specifies CSVETGTGNTEAFF.

This clonotype was seen repeatedly, ten times or more. V usage is TRBV12-3 or TRBV12-4 and J usage is TRBJ2-1, with TRBD2 as a possible D gene (5 bases). The CDR3 covers 13 residues. The V end was cut by 6 bases, the J end by 7 bases, with 13 bases between. The CDR3 DNA sequence: TGTGCCAGCAGCCCCGGGGTGGAGAATGAGCAGTTCTTC. Protein sequence: CASSPGVENEQFF.

This clonotype was seen repeatedly, ten times or more. The chain recombines TRBV2 with TRBJ2-2; unclear D gene. The CDR3 runs 15 residues. The germline V gene encodes CDR1 SNHLY and CDR2 FYNNEI. V dropped 4 bases and J dropped 1 base, with 10 bases sitting between them. CDR3 region: CASSVIGENTGELFF. Written as DNA, the CDR3 is TGTGCCAGCAGTGTGATTGGCGAGAACACCGGGGAGCTGTTTTTT.